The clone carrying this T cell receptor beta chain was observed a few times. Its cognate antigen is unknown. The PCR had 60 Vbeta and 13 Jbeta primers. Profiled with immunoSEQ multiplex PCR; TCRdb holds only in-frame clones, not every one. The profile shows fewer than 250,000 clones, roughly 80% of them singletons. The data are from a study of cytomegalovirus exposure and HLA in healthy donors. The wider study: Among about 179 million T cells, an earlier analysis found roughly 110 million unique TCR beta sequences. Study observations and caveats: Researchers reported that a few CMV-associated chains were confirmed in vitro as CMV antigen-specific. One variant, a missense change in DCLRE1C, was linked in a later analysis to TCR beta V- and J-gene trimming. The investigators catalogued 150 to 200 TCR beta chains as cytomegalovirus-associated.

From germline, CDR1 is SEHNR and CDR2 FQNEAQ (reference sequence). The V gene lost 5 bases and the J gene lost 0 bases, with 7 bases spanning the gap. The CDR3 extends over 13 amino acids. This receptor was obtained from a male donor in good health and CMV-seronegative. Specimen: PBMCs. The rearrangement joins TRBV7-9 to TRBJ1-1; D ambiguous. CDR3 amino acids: CASSATLNTEAFF. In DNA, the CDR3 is TGTGCCAGCAGCGCGACTTTGAACACTGAAGCTTTCTTT.